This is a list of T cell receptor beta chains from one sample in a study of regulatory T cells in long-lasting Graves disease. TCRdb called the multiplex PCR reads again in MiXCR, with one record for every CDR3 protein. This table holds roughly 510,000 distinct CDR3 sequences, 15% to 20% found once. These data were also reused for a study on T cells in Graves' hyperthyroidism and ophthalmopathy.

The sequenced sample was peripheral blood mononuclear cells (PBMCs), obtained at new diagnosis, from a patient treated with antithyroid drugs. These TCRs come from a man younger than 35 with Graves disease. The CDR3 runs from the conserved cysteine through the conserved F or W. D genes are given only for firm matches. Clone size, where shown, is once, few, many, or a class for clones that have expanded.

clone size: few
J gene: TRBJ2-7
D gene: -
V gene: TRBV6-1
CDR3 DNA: TGTGCCACCACTAGTGGGGGCCCAAGGGAAGGGCAGTACTTC
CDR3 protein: CATTSGGPREGQYF

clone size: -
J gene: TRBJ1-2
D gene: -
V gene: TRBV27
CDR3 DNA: TGTGCCAACAGTTTGAGTAGAGGCGGCTACACCTTC
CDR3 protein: CANSLSRGGYTF

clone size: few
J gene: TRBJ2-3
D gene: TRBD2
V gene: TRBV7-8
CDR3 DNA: TGTGCCAGCAGCGCTCCTCTCGGTGGAGCGGGAGCGGTGGATACGCAGTATTTT
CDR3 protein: CASSAPLGGAGAVDTQYF

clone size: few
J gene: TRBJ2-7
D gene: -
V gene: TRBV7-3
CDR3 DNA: TGTGCCAGCAGCTTAAGCCCGGGGTACGAGCAGTACTTC
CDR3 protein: CASSLSPGYEQYF

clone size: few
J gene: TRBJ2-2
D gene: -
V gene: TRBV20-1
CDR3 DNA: TGCAGTGCTAGTCATGGTTGGGCAGGCACCGGGGAGCTGTTTTTT
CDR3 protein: CSASHGWAGTGELFF

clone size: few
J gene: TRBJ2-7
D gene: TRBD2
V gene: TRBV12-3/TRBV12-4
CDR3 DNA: TGTGCCAGCAGTCCCAACCCGGGACTAAACTACGAGCAGTACTTC
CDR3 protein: CASSPNPGLNYEQYF

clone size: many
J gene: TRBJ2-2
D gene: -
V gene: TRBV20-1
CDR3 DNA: TGCAGTGCTAGAGCACTAGCCAGGGGGACCGGGGAGCTGTTTTTT
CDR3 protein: CSARALARGTGELFF

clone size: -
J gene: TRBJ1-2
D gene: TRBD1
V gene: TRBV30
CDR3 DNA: TGTGCCTGGAGGGACCGGGACAGGGGAAAGTATGGCTACACCTTC
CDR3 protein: CAWRDRDRGKYGYTF

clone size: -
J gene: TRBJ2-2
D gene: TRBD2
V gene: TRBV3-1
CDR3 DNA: TGTGCCAGCAGCCGTAGCGGGGCGCCGGGCACCGGGGAGCTGTTTTTT
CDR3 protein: CASSRSGAPGTGELFF

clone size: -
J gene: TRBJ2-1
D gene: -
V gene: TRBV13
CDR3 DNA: TGTGCCAGCAGCTTAGGGGCAGGGAACCCCAATGAGCAGTTCTTC
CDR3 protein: CASSLGAGNPNEQFF

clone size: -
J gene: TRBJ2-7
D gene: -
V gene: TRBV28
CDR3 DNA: TGTGCCAGCAGTTTAGTGGGGGCTGGGTACGAGCGGTACTTC
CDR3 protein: CASSLVGAGYERYF

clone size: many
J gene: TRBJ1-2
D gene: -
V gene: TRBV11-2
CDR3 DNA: TGTGCCAGCTCCTCCGCAAGAGGACAGCGCCCCTATGGCTACACCTTC
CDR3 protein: CASSSARGQRPYGYTF

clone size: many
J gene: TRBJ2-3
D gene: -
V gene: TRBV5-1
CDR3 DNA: TGCGCCAGCCGCGAACAGGCGGAACTCACAGATACGCAGTATTTT
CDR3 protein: CASREQAELTDTQYF

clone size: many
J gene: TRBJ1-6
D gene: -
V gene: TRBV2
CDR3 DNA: TGTGCCAGCAGTACCAATCTGGCGGGCAATTCACCCCTCCACTTT
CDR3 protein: CASSTNLAGNSPLHF

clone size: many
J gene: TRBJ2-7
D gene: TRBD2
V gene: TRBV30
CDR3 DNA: TGTGCCTGGACCGCTGGCGGGAGCTCCTACGAGCAGTACTTC
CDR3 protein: CAWTAGGSSYEQYF

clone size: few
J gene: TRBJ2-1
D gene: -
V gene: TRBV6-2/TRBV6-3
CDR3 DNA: TGTGCCAGCGCTAGCGCCTTCTACAATGAGCAGTTCTTC
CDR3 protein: CASASAFYNEQFF

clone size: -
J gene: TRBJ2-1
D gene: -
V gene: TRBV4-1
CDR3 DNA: TGCGCCAGCAGCCAAGGGACTATCCGGAGCTCCTACAATGAGCAGTTCTTC
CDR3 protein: CASSQGTIRSSYNEQFF

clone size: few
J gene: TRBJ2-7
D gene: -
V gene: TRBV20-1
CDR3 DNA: TGCAGTGCGCCGGGACAGAATAGCGGCCAATTCTCCTACGAGCAGTACTTC
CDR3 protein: CSAPGQNSGQFSYEQYF

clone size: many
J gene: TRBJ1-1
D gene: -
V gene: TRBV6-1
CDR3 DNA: TGTGCCAGCAGTCGATCTACTGGGGGTAACACTGAAGCTTTCTTT
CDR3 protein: CASSRSTGGNTEAFF

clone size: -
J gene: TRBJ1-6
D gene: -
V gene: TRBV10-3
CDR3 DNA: TGTGCCACCATCCCTAGCCTCAATTCACCCCTCCACTTT
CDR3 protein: CATIPSLNSPLHF

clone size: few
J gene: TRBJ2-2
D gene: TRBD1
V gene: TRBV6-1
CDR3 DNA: TGTGCCAGCAGTGAGGGACCTCGAGGGACAGGGGGCCCCGGGGAGCTGTTTTTT
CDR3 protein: CASSEGPRGTGGPGELFF

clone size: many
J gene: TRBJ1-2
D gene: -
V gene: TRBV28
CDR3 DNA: TGTGCCAGCAGTGGACGTGGGGGAGAAAACTATGGCTACACCTTC
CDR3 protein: CASSGRGGENYGYTF

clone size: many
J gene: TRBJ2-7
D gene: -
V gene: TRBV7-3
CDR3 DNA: TGTGCCAGCAGCTTATCTTCCGGGAACCACGAGCAGTACTTC
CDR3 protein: CASSLSSGNHEQYF

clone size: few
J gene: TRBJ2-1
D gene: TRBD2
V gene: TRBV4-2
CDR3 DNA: TGTGCCAGCAGCCAAGATGACGTGGGACTAGCGGGAGCTTCCTACAATGAGCAGTTCTTC
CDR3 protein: CASSQDDVGLAGASYNEQFF

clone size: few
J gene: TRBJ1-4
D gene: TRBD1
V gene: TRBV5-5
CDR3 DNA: TGTGCCAGCAGCTGGAGTCCGGGACAGGTTAATGAAAAACTGTTTTTT
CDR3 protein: CASSWSPGQVNEKLFF

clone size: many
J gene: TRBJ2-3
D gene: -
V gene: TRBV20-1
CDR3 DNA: TGCAGTGCTAGAGTCAGCGGACTGGCGGATACGCAGTATTTT
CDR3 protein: CSARVSGLADTQYF

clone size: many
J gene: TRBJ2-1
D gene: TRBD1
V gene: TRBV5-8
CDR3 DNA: TGTGCCAGCAGCTTGGAGACAGGGGTCAATGAGCAGTTCTTC
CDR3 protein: CASSLETGVNEQFF

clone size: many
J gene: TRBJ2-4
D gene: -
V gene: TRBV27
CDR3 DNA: TGTGCCAGCCGACCGGATTTCCAAAACATTCAGTACTTC
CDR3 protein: CASRPDFQNIQYF

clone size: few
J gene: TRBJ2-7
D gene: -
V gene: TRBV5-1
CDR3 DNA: TGCGCCAGCAGCCCTGGGACGGCCGAAGCCCCCTGGTGGGAGCAGTACTTC
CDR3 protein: CASSPGTAEAPWWEQYF

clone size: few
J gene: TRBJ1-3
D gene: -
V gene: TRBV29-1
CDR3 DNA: TGCAGCGGCAGGGTTTCTGGAAACACCATATATTTT
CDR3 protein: CSGRVSGNTIYF

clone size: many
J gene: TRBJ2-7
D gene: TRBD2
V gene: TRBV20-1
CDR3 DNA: TGCAGTGCTGCTACCGGGACTAGCGGGAGAGCCGAGCAGTACTTC
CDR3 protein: CSAATGTSGRAEQYF

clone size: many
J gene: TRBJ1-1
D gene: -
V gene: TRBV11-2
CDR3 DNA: TGTGCCAGCAGCGCCCGTTTGGGGTCTGGGTTCACTGAAGCTTTCTTT
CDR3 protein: CASSARLGSGFTEAFF

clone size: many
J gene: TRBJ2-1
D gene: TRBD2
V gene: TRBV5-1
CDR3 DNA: TGCGCCAGCAGCTCGTTACGTAGCGGGGATGAGCAGTTCTTC
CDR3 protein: CASSSLRSGDEQFF

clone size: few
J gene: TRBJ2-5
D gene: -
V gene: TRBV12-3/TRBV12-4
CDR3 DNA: TGTGCCAGCAGTCCTACAAGCGCAGCACTCAAAGAGACCCAGTACTTC
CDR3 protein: CASSPTSAALKETQYF

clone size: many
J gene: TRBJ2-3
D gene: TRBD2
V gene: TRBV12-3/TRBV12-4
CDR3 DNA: TGTGCCAGCAGGGTAGCGGGAGGCCGCACAGATACGCAGTATTTT
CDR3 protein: CASRVAGGRTDTQYF

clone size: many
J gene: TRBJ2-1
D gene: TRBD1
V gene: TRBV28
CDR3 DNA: TGTGCCAGCAGCCTCGGACAGGTCTCCTACAATGAGCAGTTCTTC
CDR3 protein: CASSLGQVSYNEQFF

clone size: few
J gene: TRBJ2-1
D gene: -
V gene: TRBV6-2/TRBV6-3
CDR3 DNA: TGTGCCAGCAGTTACATAGTGGGCAGTAGCAATGAGCAGTTCTTC
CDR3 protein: CASSYIVGSSNEQFF

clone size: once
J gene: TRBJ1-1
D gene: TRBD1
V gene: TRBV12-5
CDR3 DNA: TGTGCTAGTGGGCAGGGGGATGGGAGTTTAGCTTTCTTT
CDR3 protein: CASGQGDGSLAFF

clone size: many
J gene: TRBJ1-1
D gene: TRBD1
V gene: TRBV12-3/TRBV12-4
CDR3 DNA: TGTGCCAGCAGGCCGGGACAGGTGATGAACACTGAAGCTTTCTTT
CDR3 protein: CASRPGQVMNTEAFF

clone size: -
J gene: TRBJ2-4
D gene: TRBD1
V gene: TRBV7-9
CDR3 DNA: TGTGCCAGCAGCCCCCGGACAGGGGGCGGAGGCAAAAACATTCAGTACTTC
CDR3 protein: CASSPRTGGGGKNIQYF

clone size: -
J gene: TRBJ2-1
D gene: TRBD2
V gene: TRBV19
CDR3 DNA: TGTGCCAGTAGTTCTACCCAGACTAGCGCCGTCTACAATGAGCAGTTCTTC
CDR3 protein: CASSSTQTSAVYNEQFF

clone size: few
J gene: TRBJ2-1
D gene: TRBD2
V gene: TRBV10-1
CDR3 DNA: TGCGCCAGCAGTGCCGGACTAGCGGAGCAGTTCTTC
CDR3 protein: CASSAGLAEQFF

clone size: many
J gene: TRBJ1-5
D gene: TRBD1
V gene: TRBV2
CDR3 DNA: TGTGCCAGCCAAAAGACAGGGAATCAGCCCCAGCATTTT
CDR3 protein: CASQKTGNQPQHF

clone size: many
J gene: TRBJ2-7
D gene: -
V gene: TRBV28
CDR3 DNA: TGTGCCAGCAGACTCAGGTCTATCTACGAGCAGTACTTC
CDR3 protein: CASRLRSIYEQYF

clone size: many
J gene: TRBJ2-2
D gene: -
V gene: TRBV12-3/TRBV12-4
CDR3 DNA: TGTGCCAGCAGTTTAAGGCGGGACCCCGGGGAGCTGTTTTTT
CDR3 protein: CASSLRRDPGELFF

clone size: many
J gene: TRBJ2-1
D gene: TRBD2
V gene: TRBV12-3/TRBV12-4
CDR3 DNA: TGTGCCAGCAGTTCTAGCGGGGCGAGCTCCTACAATGAGCAGTTCTTC
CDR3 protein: CASSSSGASSYNEQFF

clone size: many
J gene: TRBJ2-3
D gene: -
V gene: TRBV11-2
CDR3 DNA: TGTGCCAGCAGCTTAGGAGCGGGTACGCAGTATTTT
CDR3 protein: CASSLGAGTQYF

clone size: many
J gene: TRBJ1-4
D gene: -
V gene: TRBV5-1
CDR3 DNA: TGCGCCAGCAGCTTGGACAGAACTAATGAAAAACTGTTTTTT
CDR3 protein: CASSLDRTNEKLFF

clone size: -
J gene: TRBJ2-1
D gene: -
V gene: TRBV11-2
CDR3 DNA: TGTGCCAGCAGCGCGGGCGACAGGAGGAGGGAGCAGTTCTTC
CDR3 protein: CASSAGDRRREQFF

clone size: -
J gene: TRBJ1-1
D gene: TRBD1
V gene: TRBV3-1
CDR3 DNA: TGTGCCAGCAGCCAGGCTGAAGGGGGCTCGTTGAACACTGAAGCTTTCTTT
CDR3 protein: CASSQAEGGSLNTEAFF

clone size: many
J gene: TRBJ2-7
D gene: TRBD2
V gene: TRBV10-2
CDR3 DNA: TGCGCCAGCAGTGAGGCACTAGCGCCGAACGTAGAGCAGTACTTC
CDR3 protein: CASSEALAPNVEQYF

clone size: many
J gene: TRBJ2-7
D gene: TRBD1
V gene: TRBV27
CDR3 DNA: TGTGCCAGCAGTTTCGGGACAGGGCTCTACGAGCAGTACTTC
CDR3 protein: CASSFGTGLYEQYF

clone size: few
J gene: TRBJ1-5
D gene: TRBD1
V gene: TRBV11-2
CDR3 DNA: TGTGCCAGCAGCTTACAGGGGGCTTACAATCAGCCCCAGCATTTT
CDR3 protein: CASSLQGAYNQPQHF

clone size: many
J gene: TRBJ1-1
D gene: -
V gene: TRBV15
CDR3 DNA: TGTGCCACCAGCAGAGGAGGGGGGCGAGGAGCTTTCTTT
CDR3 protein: CATSRGGGRGAFF

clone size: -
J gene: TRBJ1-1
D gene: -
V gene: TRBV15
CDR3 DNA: TGTGCCACCAGCAGAAACACACAGACTGAAGCTTTCTTT
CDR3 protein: CATSRNTQTEAFF

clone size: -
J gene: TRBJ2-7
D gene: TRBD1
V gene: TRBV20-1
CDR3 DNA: TGCAGTGCTGCCGGGACAGGGATTTTCGACGAGCAGTACTTC
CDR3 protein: CSAAGTGIFDEQYF

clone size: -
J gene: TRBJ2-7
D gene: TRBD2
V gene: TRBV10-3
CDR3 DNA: TGTGCCATCAGTGTGGTAACTAGCGGGACCTACGAGCAGTACTTC
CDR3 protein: CAISVVTSGTYEQYF

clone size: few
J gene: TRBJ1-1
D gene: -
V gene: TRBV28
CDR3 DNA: TGTGCCAGCAGTTTTTACAGGGCGAACACTGAAGCTTTCTTT
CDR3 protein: CASSFYRANTEAFF